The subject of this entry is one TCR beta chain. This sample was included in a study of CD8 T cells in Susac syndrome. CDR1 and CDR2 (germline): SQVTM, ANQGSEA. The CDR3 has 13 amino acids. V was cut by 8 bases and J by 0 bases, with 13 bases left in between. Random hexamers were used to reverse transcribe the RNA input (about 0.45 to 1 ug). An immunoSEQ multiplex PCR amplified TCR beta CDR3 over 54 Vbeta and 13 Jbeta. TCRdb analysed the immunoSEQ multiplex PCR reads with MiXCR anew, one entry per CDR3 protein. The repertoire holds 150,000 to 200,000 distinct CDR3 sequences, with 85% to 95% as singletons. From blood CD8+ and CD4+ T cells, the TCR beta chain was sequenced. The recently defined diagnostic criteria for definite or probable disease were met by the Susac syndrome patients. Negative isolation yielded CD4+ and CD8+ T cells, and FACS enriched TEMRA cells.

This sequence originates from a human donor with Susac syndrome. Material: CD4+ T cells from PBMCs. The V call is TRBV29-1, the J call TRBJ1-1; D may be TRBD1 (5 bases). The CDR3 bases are TGCAGCATCAGGAGGGGACTGAACACTGAAGCTTTCTTT. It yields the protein CSIRRGLNTEAFF.